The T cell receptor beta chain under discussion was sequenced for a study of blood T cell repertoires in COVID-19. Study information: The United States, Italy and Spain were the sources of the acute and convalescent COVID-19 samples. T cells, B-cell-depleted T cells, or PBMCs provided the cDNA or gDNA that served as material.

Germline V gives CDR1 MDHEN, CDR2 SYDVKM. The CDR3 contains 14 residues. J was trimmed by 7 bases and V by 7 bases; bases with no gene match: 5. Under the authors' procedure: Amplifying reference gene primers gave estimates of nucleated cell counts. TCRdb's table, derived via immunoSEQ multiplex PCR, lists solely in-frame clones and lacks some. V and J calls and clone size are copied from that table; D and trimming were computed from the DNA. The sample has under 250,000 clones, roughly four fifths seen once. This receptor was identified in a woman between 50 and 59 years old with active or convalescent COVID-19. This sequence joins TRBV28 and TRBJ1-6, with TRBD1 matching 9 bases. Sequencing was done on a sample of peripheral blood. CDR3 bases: TGTGCCAGCACCTGGACAGGGGAAAATTCACCCCTCCACTTT. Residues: CASTWTGENSPLHF.